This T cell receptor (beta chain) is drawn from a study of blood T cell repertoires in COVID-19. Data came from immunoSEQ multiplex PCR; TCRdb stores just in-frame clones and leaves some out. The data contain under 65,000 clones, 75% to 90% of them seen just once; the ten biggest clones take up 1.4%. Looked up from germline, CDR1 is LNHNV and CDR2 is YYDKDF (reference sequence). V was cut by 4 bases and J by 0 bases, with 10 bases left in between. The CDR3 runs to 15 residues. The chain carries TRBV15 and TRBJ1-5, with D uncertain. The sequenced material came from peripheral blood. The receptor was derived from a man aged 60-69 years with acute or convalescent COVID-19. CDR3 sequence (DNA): TGTGCCACCAGCAACGGGTTTTATAGCAATCAGCCCCAGCATTTT. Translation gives CATSNGFYSNQPQHF.